This T cell receptor (beta chain) emerged from a study of T cell repertoires in cytomegalovirus infection. Comment on this clonotype: What it recognizes is unknown.

CDR1 and CDR2 (germline): SGHRS, YFSETQ. The V and J ends lost 0 bases and 6 bases respectively, with 9 bases between them. The CDR3 consists of 13 residues. TCRdb called the reads again in MiXCR, with one record for every CDR3 protein. The profile shows a few hundred thousand distinct CDR3 sequences, approximately 40% of them singletons. This specimen was cultured PBMCs, taken from culture after CMV antigen stimulation. The chain joins TRBV5-1 to TRBJ1-1, with D maybe TRBD1 (5 bases). This receptor was taken from a human donor in good health (CMV status not recorded). Some clones in this sample may be carry-over from other donors' samples. The CDR3 DNA reads as TGCGCCAGCAGCTTGGCAGGGCGATCTGAAGCTTTCTTT. Its protein is CASSLAGRSEAFF.